Below, one TCR beta chain is given with its context. Its antigen is currently unknown. This record belongs to a study of regulatory T cells in long-lasting Graves disease. Assembly of TCR beta libraries relied on iRepertoire HTBI primers together with Arm-PCR of CDR3 regions. TCRdb fed the multiplex PCR reads into MiXCR, producing one record per CDR3 protein. The sample lists about 540,000 distinct CDR3 sequences; about 14% were seen once. The sample's time point: newly diagnosed GD, antithyroid drugs for less than 3 months. The authors made the TCR library using RNA they extracted from PBMCs. Doctors identified Graves' disease using the American Thyroid Association guidelines. Study outcomes and limitations: TRBV28, TRBJ1-2 and TRBJ2-5 were segments that persistent disease favored.

Germline CDR1 is LNHNV and CDR2 is YYDKDF (reference sequence). Trimming shortened V by 0 bases and J by 2 bases, and 7 bases separated the two germline ends. The CDR3 extends over 14 amino acids. The same sample was also studied in work on T cells in Graves' hyperthyroidism and ophthalmopathy. That paper states: Exclusion followed for patients with uncontrolled infection, other autoimmune disease, pregnancy or lactation. When the TCR CDR3 underwent first-round RT-PCR, the HTBI primer set was used.

This sequence originates from a man aged 25-45 years with Graves disease. This sample comprised peripheral blood mononuclear cells (PBMCs), obtained at new diagnosis, from a patient treated with antithyroid drugs. The chain employs TRBV15 and TRBJ1-2; D unclear. Written as DNA, the CDR3 is TGTGCCACCAGCAGAGATATGAGGAACTATGGCTACACCTTC. Residues: CATSRDMRNYGYTF.